This T cell receptor (beta chain) was captured in a study of control samples from healthy donors and cancer patients. The table came from immunoSEQ multiplex PCR; TCRdb's copy has only in-frame clones and leaves some out. The repertoire has around 170,000 clones, around nine tenths of them found once; the top ten carry roughly 0.7%. This clone has more than one count but fewer than ten. Looked up from germline, CDR1 is MNHEY and CDR2 is SMNVEV (reference sequence). V lost 6 bases, J lost 13 bases, and 19 bases lay in between. CDR3 length: 14 amino acids. The sequence was obtained from a woman aged 25 to 39 in good health. The source material was blood. The chain has TRBV27 and TRBJ1-6; D gene ambiguous. The CDR3 region is CASSLRESSAPLHF. As DNA, the CDR3 is TGTGCCAGCAGCCTCCGGGAGAGTAGCGCTCCCCTCCACTTT.